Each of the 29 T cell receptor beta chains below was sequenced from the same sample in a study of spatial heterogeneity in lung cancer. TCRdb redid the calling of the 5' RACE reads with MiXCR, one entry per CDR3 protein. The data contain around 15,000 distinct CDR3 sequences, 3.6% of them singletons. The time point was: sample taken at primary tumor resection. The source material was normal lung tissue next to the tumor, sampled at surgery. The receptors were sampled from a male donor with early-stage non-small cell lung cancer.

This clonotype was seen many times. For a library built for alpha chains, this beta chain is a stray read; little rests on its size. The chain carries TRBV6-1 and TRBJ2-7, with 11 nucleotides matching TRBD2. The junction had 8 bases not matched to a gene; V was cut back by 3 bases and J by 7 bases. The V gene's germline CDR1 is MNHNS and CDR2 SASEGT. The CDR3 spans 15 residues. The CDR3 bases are TGTGCCAGCAGTGATAGCGGGAGGGGGGTCAGAGAGCAGTACTTC. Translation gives CASSDSGRGVREQYF.

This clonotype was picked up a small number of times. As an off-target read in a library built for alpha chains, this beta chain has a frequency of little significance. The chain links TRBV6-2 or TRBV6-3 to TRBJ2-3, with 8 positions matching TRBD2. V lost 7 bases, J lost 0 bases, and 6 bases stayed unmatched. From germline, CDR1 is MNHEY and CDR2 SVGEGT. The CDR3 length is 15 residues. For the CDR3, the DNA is TGTGCCAGCACATCGCCTAGCGGGAGCACAGATACGCAGTATTTT. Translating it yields CASTSPSGSTDTQYF.

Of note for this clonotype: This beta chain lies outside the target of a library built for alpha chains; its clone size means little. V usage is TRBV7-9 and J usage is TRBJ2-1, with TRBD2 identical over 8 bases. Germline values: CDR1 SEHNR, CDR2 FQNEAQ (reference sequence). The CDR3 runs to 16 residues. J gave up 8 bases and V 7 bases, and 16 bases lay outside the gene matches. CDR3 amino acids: CASTPGGLAEGDEQFF. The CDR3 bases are TGTGCCAGCACCCCGGGAGGGCTCGCAGAGGGGGATGAGCAGTTCTTC.

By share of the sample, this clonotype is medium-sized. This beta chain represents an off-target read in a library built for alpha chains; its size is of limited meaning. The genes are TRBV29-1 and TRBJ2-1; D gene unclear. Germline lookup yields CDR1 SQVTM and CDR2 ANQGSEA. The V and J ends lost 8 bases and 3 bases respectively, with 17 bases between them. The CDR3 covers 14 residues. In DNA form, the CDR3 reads TGCAGCTTCGGGCCCAGGTGGGGCTACAATGAGCAGTTCTTC. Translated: CSFGPRWGYNEQFF.

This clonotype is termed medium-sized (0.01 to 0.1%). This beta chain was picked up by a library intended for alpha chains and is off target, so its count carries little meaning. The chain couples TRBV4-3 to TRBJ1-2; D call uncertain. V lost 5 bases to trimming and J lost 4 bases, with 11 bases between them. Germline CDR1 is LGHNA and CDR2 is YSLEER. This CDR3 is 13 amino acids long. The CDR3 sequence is CASSASISYGYTF. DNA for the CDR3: TGCGCCAGCAGCGCCTCGATATCCTATGGCTACACCTTC.

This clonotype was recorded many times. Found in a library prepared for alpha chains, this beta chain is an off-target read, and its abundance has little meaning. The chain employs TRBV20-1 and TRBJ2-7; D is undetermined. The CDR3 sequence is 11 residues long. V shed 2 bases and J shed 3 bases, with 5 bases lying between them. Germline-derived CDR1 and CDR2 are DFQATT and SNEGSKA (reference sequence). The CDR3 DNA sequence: TGCAGTGCTAGAAAAGACTACGAGCAGTACTTC. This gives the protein CSARKDYEQYF.

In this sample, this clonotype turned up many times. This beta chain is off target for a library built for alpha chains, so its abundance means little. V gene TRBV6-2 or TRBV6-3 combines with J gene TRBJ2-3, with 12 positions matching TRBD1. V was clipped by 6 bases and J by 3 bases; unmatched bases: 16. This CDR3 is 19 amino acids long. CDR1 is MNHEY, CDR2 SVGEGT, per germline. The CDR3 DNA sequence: TGTGCCAGCAGCTTAACATCCGGGACAGGGGGCCTTGGTACAGATACGCAGTATTTT. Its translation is CASSLTSGTGGLGTDTQYF.

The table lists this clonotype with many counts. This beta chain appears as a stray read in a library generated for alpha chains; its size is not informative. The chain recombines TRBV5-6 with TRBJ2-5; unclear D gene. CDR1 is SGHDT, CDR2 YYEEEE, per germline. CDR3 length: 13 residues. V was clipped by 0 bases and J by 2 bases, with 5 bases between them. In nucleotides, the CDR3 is TGTGCCAGCAGCTTGGTGGATCAAGAGACCCAGTACTTC. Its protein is CASSLVDQETQYF.

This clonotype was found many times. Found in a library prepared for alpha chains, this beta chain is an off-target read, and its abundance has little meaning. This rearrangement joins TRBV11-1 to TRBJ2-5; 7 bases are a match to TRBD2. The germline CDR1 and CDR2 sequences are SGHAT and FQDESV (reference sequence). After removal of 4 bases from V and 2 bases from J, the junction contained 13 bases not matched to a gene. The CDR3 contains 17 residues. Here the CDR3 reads CASSSSAEAGRQETQYF. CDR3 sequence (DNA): TGTGCCAGCAGCTCCTCCGCCGAAGCGGGACGACAAGAGACCCAGTACTTC.

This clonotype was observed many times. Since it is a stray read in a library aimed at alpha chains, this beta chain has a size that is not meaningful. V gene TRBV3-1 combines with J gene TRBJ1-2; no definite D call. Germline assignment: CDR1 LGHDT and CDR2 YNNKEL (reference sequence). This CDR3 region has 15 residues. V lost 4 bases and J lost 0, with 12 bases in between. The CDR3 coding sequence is TGTGCCAGCAGCCGAAGTGCGGGGACTAACTATGGCTACACCTTC. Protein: CASSRSAGTNYGYTF.

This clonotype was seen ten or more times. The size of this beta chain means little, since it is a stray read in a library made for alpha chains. Written as DNA, the CDR3 is TGTGCCTGGACTAGCGCCCAGAGCTCCTACAATGAGCAGTTCTTC. As protein: CAWTSAQSSYNEQFF. The rearrangement links TRBV30 to TRBJ2-1, with D possibly TRBD2 on 6 matching bases. V lost 4 bases and J lost 0, with 13 bases in between. The CDR3 loop spans 15 amino acids. CDR1 is GTSNPN and CDR2 is SVGIG in the germline V gene (reference sequence).

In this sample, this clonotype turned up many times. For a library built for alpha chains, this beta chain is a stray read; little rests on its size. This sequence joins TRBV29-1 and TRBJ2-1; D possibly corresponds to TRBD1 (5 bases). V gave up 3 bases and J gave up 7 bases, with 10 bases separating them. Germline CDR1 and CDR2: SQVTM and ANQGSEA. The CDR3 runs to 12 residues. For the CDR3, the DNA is TGCAGCGTTGAGGTCTCAGGGAATGAGCAGTTCTTC. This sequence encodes CSVEVSGNEQFF.

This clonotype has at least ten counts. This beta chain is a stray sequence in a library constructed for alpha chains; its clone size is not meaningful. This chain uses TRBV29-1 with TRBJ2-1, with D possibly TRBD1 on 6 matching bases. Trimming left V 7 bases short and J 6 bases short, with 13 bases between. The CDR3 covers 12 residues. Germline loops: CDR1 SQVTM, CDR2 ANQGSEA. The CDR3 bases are TGCAGCGGCTCCCGGGACACCAATGAGCAGTTCTTC. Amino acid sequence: CSGSRDTNEQFF.

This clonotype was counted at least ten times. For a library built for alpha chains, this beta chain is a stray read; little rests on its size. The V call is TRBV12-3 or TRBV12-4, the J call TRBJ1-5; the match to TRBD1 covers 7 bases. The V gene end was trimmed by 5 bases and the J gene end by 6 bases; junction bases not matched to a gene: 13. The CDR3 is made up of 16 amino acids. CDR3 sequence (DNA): TGTGCCAGCAGTCCCGGACAGGCGCGGGATTTTCAGCCCCAGCATTTT. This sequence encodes CASSPGQARDFQPQHF.

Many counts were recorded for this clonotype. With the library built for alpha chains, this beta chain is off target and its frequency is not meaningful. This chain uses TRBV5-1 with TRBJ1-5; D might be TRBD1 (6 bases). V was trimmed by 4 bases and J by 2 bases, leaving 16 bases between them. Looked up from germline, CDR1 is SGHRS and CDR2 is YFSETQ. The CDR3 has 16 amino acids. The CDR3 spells CASSPDAGAGNQPQHF. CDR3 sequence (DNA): TGCGCCAGCAGCCCGGACGCGGGGGCAGGCAATCAGCCCCAGCATTTT. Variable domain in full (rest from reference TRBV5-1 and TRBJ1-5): KAGVTQTPRYLIKTRGQQVTLSCSPISGHRSVSWYQQTPGQGLQFLFEYFSETQRNKGNFPGRFSGRQFSNSRSEMNVSTLELGDSALYLCASSPDAGAGNQPQHFGDGTRLSIL.

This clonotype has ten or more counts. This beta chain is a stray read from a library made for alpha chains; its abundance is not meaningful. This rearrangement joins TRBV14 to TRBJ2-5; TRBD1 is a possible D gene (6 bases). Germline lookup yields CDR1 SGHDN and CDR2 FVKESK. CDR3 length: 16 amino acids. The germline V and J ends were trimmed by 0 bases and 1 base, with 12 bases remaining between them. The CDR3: CASSQDRGGIQETQYF. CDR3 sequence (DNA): TGTGCCAGCAGCCAAGATCGAGGGGGTATCCAAGAGACCCAGTACTTC.

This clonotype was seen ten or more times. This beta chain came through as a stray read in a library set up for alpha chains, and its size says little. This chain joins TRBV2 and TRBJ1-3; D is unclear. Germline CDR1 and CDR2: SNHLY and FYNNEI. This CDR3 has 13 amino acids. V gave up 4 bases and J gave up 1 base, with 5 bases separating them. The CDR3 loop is CASSAVSGNTIYF. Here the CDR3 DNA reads TGTGCCAGCAGTGCAGTATCTGGAAACACCATATATTTT.

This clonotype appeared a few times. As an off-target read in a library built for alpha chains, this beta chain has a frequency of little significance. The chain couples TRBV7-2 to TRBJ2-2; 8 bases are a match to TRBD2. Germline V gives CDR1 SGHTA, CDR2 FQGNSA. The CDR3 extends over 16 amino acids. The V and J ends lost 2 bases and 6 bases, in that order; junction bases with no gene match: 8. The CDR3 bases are TGTGCCAGCAGCTTAACTAGCGGCTCTGTCGCCGGGGAGCTGTTTTTT. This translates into CASSLTSGSVAGELFF.

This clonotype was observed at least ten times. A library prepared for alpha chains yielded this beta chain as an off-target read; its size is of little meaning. CDR3 in DNA: TGTGCCAGCAGTGAAATAAGTGAAGAGCAGTACTTC. As protein: CASSEISEEQYF. The chain combines TRBV6-1 with TRBJ2-7; D is uncertain. This CDR3 region has 12 residues. Germline CDR1 reads MNHNS; CDR2 reads SASEGT. Trimming removed 2 bases from V and 7 bases from J, with 9 bases in between.

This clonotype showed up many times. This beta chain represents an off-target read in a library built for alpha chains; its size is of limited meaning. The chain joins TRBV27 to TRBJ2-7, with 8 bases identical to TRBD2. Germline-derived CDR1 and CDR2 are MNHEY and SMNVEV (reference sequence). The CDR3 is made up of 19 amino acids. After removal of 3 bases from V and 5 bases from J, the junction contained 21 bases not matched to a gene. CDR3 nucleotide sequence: TGTGCCAGCAGTTTTTCCGGGGTTTCTCCCGGGACTAGGGTCCACGAGCAGTACTTC. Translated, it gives CASSFSGVSPGTRVHEQYF.

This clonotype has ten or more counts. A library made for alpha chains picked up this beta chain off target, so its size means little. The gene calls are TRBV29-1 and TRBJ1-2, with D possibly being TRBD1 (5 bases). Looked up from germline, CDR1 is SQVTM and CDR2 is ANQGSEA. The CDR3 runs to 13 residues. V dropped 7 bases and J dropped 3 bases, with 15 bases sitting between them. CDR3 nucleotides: TGCAGCGCTCCATCCGGGACCGACTATGGCTACACCTTC. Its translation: CSAPSGTDYGYTF.

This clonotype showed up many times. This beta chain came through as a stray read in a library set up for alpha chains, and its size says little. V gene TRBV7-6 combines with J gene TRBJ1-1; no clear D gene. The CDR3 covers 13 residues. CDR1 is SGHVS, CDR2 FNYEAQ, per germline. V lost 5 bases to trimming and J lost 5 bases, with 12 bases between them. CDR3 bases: TGTGCCAGCAGCCGTCGCGATGCTACTGAAGCTTTCTTT. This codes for CASSRRDATEAFF.

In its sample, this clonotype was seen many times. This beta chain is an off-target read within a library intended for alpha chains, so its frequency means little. CDR3 protein: CASSLDHSQGEFF. The CDR3 DNA follows: TGTGCCAGCAGCTTAGATCATTCGCAGGGGGAGTTCTTC. The chain couples TRBV11-2 to TRBJ2-1; 7 nucleotides line up with TRBD1. Germline V gives CDR1 SGHAT, CDR2 FQNNGV. The CDR3 contains 13 residues. Trimming at V came to 0 bases and at J to 14 bases, leaving 7 bases not matched to a gene.

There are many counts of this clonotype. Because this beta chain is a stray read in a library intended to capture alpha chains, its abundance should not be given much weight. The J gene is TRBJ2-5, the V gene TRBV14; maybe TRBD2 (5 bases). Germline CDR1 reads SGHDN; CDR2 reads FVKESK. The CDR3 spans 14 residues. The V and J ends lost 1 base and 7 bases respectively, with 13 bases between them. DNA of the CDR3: TGTGCCAGCAGCCAAGTTATCGGGGTTCGGACCCAGTACTTC. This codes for CASSQVIGVRTQYF.

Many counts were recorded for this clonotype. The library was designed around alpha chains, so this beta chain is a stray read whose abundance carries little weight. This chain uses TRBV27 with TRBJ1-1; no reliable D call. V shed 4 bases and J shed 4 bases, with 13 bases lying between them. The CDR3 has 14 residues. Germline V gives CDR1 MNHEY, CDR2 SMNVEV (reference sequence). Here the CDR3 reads CASSWVGAGTEAFF. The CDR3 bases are TGTGCCAGCAGTTGGGTCGGTGCGGGCACTGAAGCTTTCTTT.

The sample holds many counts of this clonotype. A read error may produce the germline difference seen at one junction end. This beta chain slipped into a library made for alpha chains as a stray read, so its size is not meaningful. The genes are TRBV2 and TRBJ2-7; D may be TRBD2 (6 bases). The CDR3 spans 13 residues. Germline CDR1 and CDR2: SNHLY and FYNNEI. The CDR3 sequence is CASSEAAWREGPF. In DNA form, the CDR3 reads TGTGCCAGCAGTGAAGCGGCGTGGCGGGAAGGACCCTTC.

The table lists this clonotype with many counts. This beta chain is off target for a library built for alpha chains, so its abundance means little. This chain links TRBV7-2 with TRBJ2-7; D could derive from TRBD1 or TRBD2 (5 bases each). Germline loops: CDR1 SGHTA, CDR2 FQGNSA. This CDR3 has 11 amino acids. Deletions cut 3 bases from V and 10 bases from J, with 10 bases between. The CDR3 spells CASSLGDLQYF. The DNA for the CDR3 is TGTGCCAGCAGCTTGGGGGACCTACAGTACTTC.

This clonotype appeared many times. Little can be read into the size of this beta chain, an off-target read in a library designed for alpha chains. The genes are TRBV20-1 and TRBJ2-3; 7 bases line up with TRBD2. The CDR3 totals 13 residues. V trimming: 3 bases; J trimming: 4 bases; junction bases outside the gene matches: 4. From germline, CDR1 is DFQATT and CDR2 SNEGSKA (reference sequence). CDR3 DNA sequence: TGCAGTGCTAGGGCGCTAGCGGCAGATACGCAGTATTTT. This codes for CSARALAADTQYF.

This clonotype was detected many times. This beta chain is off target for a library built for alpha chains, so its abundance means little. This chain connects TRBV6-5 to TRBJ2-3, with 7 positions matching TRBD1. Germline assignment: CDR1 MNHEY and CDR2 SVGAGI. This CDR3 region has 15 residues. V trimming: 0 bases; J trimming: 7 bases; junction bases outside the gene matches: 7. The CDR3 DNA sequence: TGTGCCAGCAGTTACTCCGAGACAGGGCCCAATACGCAGTATTTT. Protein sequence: CASSYSETGPNTQYF.